This T cell receptor (beta chain) originates from a study of T cells in Graves' hyperthyroidism and ophthalmopathy. Amplification yielded TCR beta CDR3 regions, with RNA transcripts as the source. The study used the HTBI primer set for a first-round RT-PCR of the TCR CDR3. TCRdb re-derived calls from the multiplex PCR reads in MiXCR, one entry per CDR3 protein. The sample records about 290,000 distinct CDR3 sequences, 15% being singletons. The study excluded patients with uncontrolled infection, other autoimmune disease, pregnancy or lactation. Based on clinical symptoms, serum thyroxine and TRAb, thyroid ultrasound and orbital computed tomography, diagnoses were reached. Sequencing was carried out using blood. The receptor was derived from a woman aged 45 to 65 with Graves' hyperthyroidism that later progressed to Graves' ophthalmopathy.

CDR3 coding DNA: TGTGCCAGCAGCTTAAGGGGCCCCCGGCACACAGATACGCAGTATTTT. As protein: CASSLRGPRHTDTQYF. The rearrangement joins TRBV7-9 to TRBJ2-3, with D perhaps TRBD1 (5 bases). The CDR3 runs 16 residues. The germline gives CDR1 SEHNR, CDR2 FQNEAQ (reference sequence). Trimming took off 2 bases at V and 2 bases at J, with 14 bases between the two ends.